The 26 T cell receptor beta chains presented below share a single source sample, sequenced in a study of radiation and T cells in renal cell carcinoma. Time point reported: blood 4 weeks post-SBRT, at nephrectomy. Treatment given: 15 Gy SBRT to primary tumor, nephrectomy 4 weeks later. TCRdb keeps only in-frame clones here, not all; method: immunoSEQ multiplex PCR. This table has fewer than 200,000 clones, 88% appearing once. Here the sequenced sample was blood, taken from a patient whose treatment included radiotherapy and nephrectomy. These receptor sequences come from a woman between 45 and 65 years old with renal cell carcinoma.

This chain uses TRBV6-1 with TRBJ2-6; D is undetermined. The CDR3 totals 14 residues. Looked up from germline, CDR1 is MNHNS and CDR2 is SASEGT. With 6 bases removed from V and 0 bases from J, the gap between germline ends came to 6 bases. Here the CDR3 DNA reads TGTGCCAGCAGCGGGCACTCTGGGGCCAACGTCCTGACTTTC. Encoded protein: CASSGHSGANVLTF.

V gene TRBV6-6 combines with J gene TRBJ2-7, with D perhaps matching TRBD1 (6 bases). CDR1 and CDR2 from the germline V gene are MNHNY and SVGAGI (reference sequence). The CDR3 has 13 residues. V was clipped by 11 bases and J by 4 bases, with 18 bases between them. The DNA of the CDR3 is TGTGCCGTACAGGGCCGTTTTGGGTACGAGCAGTACTTC. The encoded protein is CAVQGRFGYEQYF.

Comment on this clone: A read error may produce the germline difference seen at one junction end. The chain combines TRBV7-7 with TRBJ1-1; D remains ambiguous. This CDR3 has 13 amino acids. Germline CDR1 is SSHAT and CDR2 is FNYEAQ (reference sequence). The CDR3 here is CASSKSPHTEAFF. For the CDR3, the DNA is TGTGCTAGCAGCAAGTCCCCCCACACTGAAGCTTTCTTT.

The chain couples TRBV28 to TRBJ2-7; 9 nucleotides agree with TRBD1. The CDR3 consists of 14 residues. Germline V CDR1 and CDR2: MDHEN, SYDVKM. V lost 4 bases, J lost 5 bases, and 6 bases stayed unmatched. CDR3 nucleotide sequence: TGTGCCAGCAGTTCACAGGGGGCATCTAACGAGCAGTACTTC. It is translated as CASSSQGASNEQYF. Combining the CDR3 with reference TRBV28 and TRBJ2-7 gives the whole variable domain DVKVTQSSRYLVKRTGEKVFLECVQDMDHENMFWYRQDPGLGLRLIYFSYDVKMKEKGDIPEGYSVSREKKERFSLILESASTNQTSMYLCASSSQGASNEQYFGPGTRLTVT.

The V gene is TRBV11-2, the J gene TRBJ2-5; D is possibly TRBD2 (5 bases). Germline CDR1 is SGHAT and CDR2 is FQNNGV. Trimming left V 5 bases short and J 4 bases short, with 14 bases between. The CDR3 totals 14 residues. In DNA form, the CDR3 reads TGTGCCAGCAGCGTTTCGACTATTGCAGAGACCCAGTACTTC. Translation gives CASSVSTIAETQYF. The full variable domain, with the rest looked up from reference TRBV11-2 and TRBJ2-5, is EAGVAQSPRYKIIEKRQSVAFWCNPISGHATLYWYQQILGQGPKLLIQFQNNGVVDDSQLPKDRFSAERLKGVDSTLKIQPAKLEDSAVYLCASSVSTIAETQYFGPGTRLLVL.

CDR3 loop: CASKVGTGNSPLHF. The CDR3 region has the DNA TGTGCCAGCAAGGTCGGGACAGGGAATTCACCCCTCCACTTT. The chain combines TRBV2 with TRBJ1-6; TRBD1 matches at 9 bases. Trimming removed 7 bases from V and 7 bases from J; junction bases left unmatched: 5. The CDR3 is made up of 14 amino acids. CDR1 and CDR2 (germline): SNHLY, FYNNEI.

A note on this clone: At one of its ends the junction is not consistent with the germline gene, which may arise from a read error. CDR3 nucleotide sequence: TGTGCTAGCAGCCGCGGACTAGCGGGGGCACAAGAGACCCAGTACTTC. Its translation: CASSRGLAGAQETQYF. The chain uses TRBV7-7 and TRBJ2-5; 13 bases match TRBD2. This CDR3 region has 16 residues. Germline V gene lookup returns CDR1 SSHAT and CDR2 FNYEAQ (reference sequence).

This chain links TRBV19 with TRBJ1-3, with 10 bases lining up with TRBD1. Per the germline V gene, CDR1 is LNHDA and CDR2 is SQIVND (reference sequence). CDR3 length: 14 amino acids. The trim removed 6 bases at V and 5 bases at J, leaving 4 bases unmatched. The CDR3 loop is CASRMDRGRNTIYF. The DNA for the CDR3 is TGTGCCAGTAGAATGGACAGGGGGAGAAACACCATATATTTT.

V gene TRBV2 combines with J gene TRBJ1-1; D uncertain. CDR3 length: 15 residues. The germline V gene has CDR1 SNHLY and CDR2 FYNNEI. Trimming pared 8 bases from V and 5 bases from J, leaving 21 bases between. DNA of the CDR3: TGTGCCAGCCGGCGAGGAGAAAACTTGGGAACTGAAGCTTTCTTT. Its translation is CASRRGENLGTEAFF.

The chain is built from TRBV7-2 and TRBJ2-1; 7 bases align to TRBD2. J gave up 9 bases and V 2 bases, and 10 bases lay outside the gene matches. This CDR3 is 15 amino acids long. The V gene's germline CDR1 is SGHTA and CDR2 FQGNSA. CDR3 region: CASSLTRGGRGEQFF. CDR3 nucleotides: TGTGCCAGCAGCTTAACTAGGGGAGGGCGGGGTGAGCAGTTCTTC.

V is TRBV6-6 and J is TRBJ1-2; D is unresolved. The CDR3 sequence is 15 residues long. Germline CDR1 reads MNHNY; CDR2 reads SVGAGI (reference sequence). Trimming shortened V by 6 bases and J by 4 bases, and 18 bases separated the two germline ends. In nucleotides, the CDR3 is TGTGCCAGCAGAAACCAACAGAGTCTGGGCTATGGCTACACCTTC. Encoded protein: CASRNQQSLGYGYTF.

V gene TRBV28 combines with J gene TRBJ2-7; 7 bases align to TRBD1. Germline CDR1 is MDHEN and CDR2 is SYDVKM. Trimming took 2 bases from V and 4 from J; bases not matched to a gene: 5. The length of the CDR3 is 14 residues. This chain's CDR3 is CASSLTDRSYEQYF. The CDR3 coding sequence is TGTGCCAGCAGTTTAACGGACAGGTCTTACGAGCAGTACTTC.

V usage is TRBV18 and J usage is TRBJ2-5; D may be TRBD1 (7 bases). Germline loops: CDR1 KGHSH, CDR2 LQKENI. The CDR3 consists of 15 residues. The V end lost 3 bases, the J end lost 1 base, and 12 bases lay between the germline ends. CDR3: CASSPRQGLQETQYF. The CDR3 DNA sequence: TGTGCCAGCTCACCTAGACAGGGACTCCAAGAGACCCAGTACTTC.

This chain links TRBV11-2 with TRBJ2-5, with a weak D call TRBD1 (5 bases). Looked up from germline, CDR1 is SGHAT and CDR2 is FQNNGV. The CDR3 consists of 16 residues. Trimming left V 1 base short and J 2 bases short, with 14 bases between. The CDR3 region is CASSLGRRQLQETQYF. CDR3 sequence (DNA): TGTGCCAGCAGCTTAGGGAGAAGACAGCTTCAAGAGACCCAGTACTTC.

This rearrangement joins TRBV18 to TRBJ1-1; perhaps TRBD1 as D (5 bases). This CDR3 is built from 14 residues. Germline V gene sequence: CDR1 KGHSH, CDR2 LQKENI. Trimming took off 2 bases at V and 3 bases at J, with 10 bases between the two ends. The CDR3 spells CASSPVTRDTEAFF. The CDR3 DNA reads as TGTGCCAGCTCACCAGTAACCAGGGACACTGAAGCTTTCTTT.

This rearrangement joins TRBV5-1 to TRBJ1-1; the match to TRBD1 covers 7 bases. The CDR3 length is 14 residues. The trim removed 4 bases at V and 5 bases at J, leaving 8 bases unmatched. Germline CDR1 and CDR2: SGHRS and YFSETQ. CDR3 sequence (DNA): TGCGCCAGCAGCCGAGACAGGGTGGATACTGAAGCTTTCTTT. Amino acids: CASSRDRVDTEAFF.

The V call is TRBV18, the J call TRBJ2-1; 8 bases agree with TRBD1. Germline CDR1 KGHSH, CDR2 LQKENI. This CDR3 has 16 amino acids. With 5 bases clipped from V and 4 bases from J, the junction kept 10 bases outside the gene matches. In DNA form, the CDR3 reads TGTGCCAGCTCAGCCGACAGGGACAGGCTTTACAATGAGCAGTTCTTC. Translating gives CASSADRDRLYNEQFF. Supplemented by reference TRBV18 and TRBJ2-1, the full variable domain reads NAGVMQNPRHLVRRRGQEARLRCSPMKGHSHVYWYRQLPEEGLKFMVYLQKENIIDESGMPKERFSAEFPKEGPSILRIQQVVRGDSAAYFCASSADRDRLYNEQFFGPGTRLTVL.

This chain joins TRBV7-3 and TRBJ2-1; D unclear. The CDR3 extends over 14 amino acids. The ends were cut back, 1 base at V and 0 bases at J, with 4 bases in the middle. From germline, CDR1 is SGHTA and CDR2 FQGTGA. As DNA, the CDR3 is TGTGCCAGCAGCTTAAGCGGCTCCTACAATGAGCAGTTCTTC. Encoded protein: CASSLSGSYNEQFF.

J is TRBJ2-2 and V is TRBV25-1; D gene unclear. Trimming left V 3 bases short and J 9 bases short, with 5 bases between. Germline V gene lookup returns CDR1 MGHDK and CDR2 SYGVNS. This CDR3 contains 11 residues. The CDR3 is CASSDLRELFF. DNA for the CDR3: TGTGCCAGCAGTGATCTCCGGGAGCTGTTTTTT. The complete variable domain, with remaining parts taken from reference TRBV25-1 and TRBJ2-2, reads EADIYQTPRYLVIGTGKKITLECSQTMGHDKMYWYQQDPGMELHLIHYSYGVNSTEKGDLSSESTVSRIRTEHFPLTLESARPSHTSQYLCASSDLRELFFGEGSRLTVL.

The V call is TRBV7-9, the J call TRBJ1-4; D is possibly TRBD1 (6 bases). V lost 5 bases to trimming and J lost 1 base, with 17 bases between them. This CDR3 region has 17 residues. CDR1 is SEHNR, CDR2 FQNEAQ, per germline (reference sequence). Here the CDR3 reads CASSDQGTWRTNEKLFF. DNA for the CDR3: TGTGCCAGCAGCGACCAGGGGACGTGGCGAACTAATGAAAAACTGTTTTTT.

Note on this clone: The junction departs from the called germline gene at one end, perhaps through a read error. The J gene is TRBJ1-2, the V gene TRBV20-1; no reliable D call. CDR1 and CDR2 from the germline V gene are DFQATT and SNEGSKA (reference sequence). The CDR3 length is 11 residues. The CDR3: CSGGAGHGYTF. In DNA form, the CDR3 reads TGCAGTGGGGGAGCCGGGCATGGGTACACCTTC.

This sequence joins TRBV6-1 and TRBJ1-2, with D hard to call. The CDR3 runs to 12 residues. V was pared by 2 bases and J by 5 bases, with 6 bases between. Looked up from germline, CDR1 is MNHNS and CDR2 is SASEGT. CDR3 sequence reads: CASSENLYGYTF. The CDR3, as DNA: TGTGCCAGCAGTGAAAACTTGTATGGCTACACCTTC.

This chain links TRBV4-3 with TRBJ1-6; TRBD1 matches 7 bases. Germline V gene data show CDR1 as LGHNA and CDR2 as YSLEER. The CDR3 loop spans 20 amino acids. Losses at the gene ends were 0 bases for V and 0 bases for J; bases not matched to a gene: 11. In DNA form, the CDR3 reads TGCGCCAGCAGCCAAGATACTTGGCCGGGACAGAGCTCCTATAATTCACCCCTCCACTTT. It encodes CASSQDTWPGQSSYNSPLHF.

The chain links TRBV4-1 to TRBJ2-5; 8 nucleotides align to TRBD2. This CDR3 is built from 17 residues. CDR1 is MGHRA, CDR2 YSYEKL, per germline. The junction had 7 bases not matched to a gene; V was cut back by 0 bases and J by 1 base. CDR3 in DNA: TGCGCCAGCAGCCAAGATCAGGCGGGGGGTTTCCAAGAGACCCAGTACTTC. This encodes CASSQDQAGGFQETQYF.

V usage is TRBV10-3 and J usage is TRBJ2-1, with 9 bases matching TRBD2. Looked up from germline, CDR1 is ENHRY and CDR2 is SYGVKD. V shed 3 bases and J 7 bases; nucleotides not matched to a gene: 13. The CDR3 runs 17 residues. This CDR3 is CAISDGSGGESRNEQFF. In nucleotides, the CDR3 is TGTGCCATCAGTGACGGTAGCGGGGGAGAGAGTCGGAATGAGCAGTTCTTC.

Here the CDR3 reads CASSLQGFTGANVLTF. The CDR3 DNA sequence: TGTGCCAGCAGTTTGCAGGGATTCACTGGGGCCAACGTCCTGACTTTC. The chain joins TRBV28 to TRBJ2-6; a weak D match, TRBD1 (5 bases). Between the trimmed V and J ends, which lost 3 bases and 2 bases, there was a span of 11 bases. Germline values: CDR1 MDHEN, CDR2 SYDVKM. CDR3 length equals 16 residues.